These 18 T cell receptor beta chains share one sample of origin, sequenced in a study of control samples from healthy donors and cancer patients (dated by TCRdb to about 2020). The library came from the immunoSEQ multiplex PCR assay. TCRdb limited this immuneACCESS table to in-frame rearrangements with V and J called. A share of clones is missing; checked studies link under half to unresolved V genes, and the rest is unexplained. The table for this sample lists 150,000 or so clones; 88% of them were counted only once. Over 1.5% of the sample is in the top ten clones. The sample taken for sequencing was blood. These receptors were collected from a man between 18 and 29 years old in good health.

The chain is built from TRBV6-4 and TRBJ1-2; D not certain. The CDR3 consists of 12 residues. V was trimmed by 11 bases and J by 2 bases, leaving 12 bases between them. In germline, CDR1 is MRHNA, CDR2 SNTAGT. CDR3 sequence: CAGLNGNYGYTF. In nucleotides, the CDR3 is TGTGCCGGATTGAACGGGAACTATGGCTACACCTTC.

CDR3 DNA: TGCGCCAGCAGCTTGCTAAGCGGGGGAGTGAATGAGCAGTTCTTC. Its translation: CASSLLSGGVNEQFF. This chain connects TRBV5-1 to TRBJ2-1; 8 bases map to TRBD2. The CDR3 runs 15 residues. J gave up 7 bases and V 1 base, and 7 bases lay outside the gene matches. From germline, CDR1 is SGHRS and CDR2 YFSETQ.

The genes are TRBV27 and TRBJ1-2; D not certain. Looked up from germline, CDR1 is MNHEY and CDR2 is SMNVEV (reference sequence). There are 13 residues in the CDR3. V dropped 6 bases and J dropped 0 bases, with 8 bases sitting between them. The chain's CDR3 is CASSAEANYGYTF. DNA for the CDR3: TGTGCCAGCAGCGCGGAGGCTAACTATGGCTACACCTTC.

The V call is TRBV6-2 or TRBV6-3, the J call TRBJ2-1; D is unclear. Germline lookup yields CDR1 MNHEY and CDR2 SVGEGT. CDR3 length: 21 residues. V gave up 0 bases and J gave up 0 bases, with 24 bases separating them. The CDR3 protein is CASSYSKSAESSHSSYNEQFF. Here the CDR3 DNA reads TGTGCCAGCAGTTACTCGAAGTCGGCGGAGTCTTCCCACAGCTCCTACAATGAGCAGTTCTTC.

The chain carries TRBV2 and TRBJ2-5; no definite D call. The CDR3 has 14 amino acids. The ends were cut back, 1 base at V and 5 bases at J, with 11 bases in the middle. Germline values: CDR1 SNHLY, CDR2 FYNNEI. Here the CDR3 reads CASSEVLAGETQYF. CDR3 sequence (DNA): TGTGCCAGCAGTGAAGTGTTAGCCGGGGAGACCCAGTACTTC.

The chain combines TRBV5-4 with TRBJ1-2; 10 positions match TRBD1. Germline lookup yields CDR1 SGHNT and CDR2 YYREEE (reference sequence). The CDR3 consists of 17 residues. Losses at the gene ends were 0 bases for V and 7 bases for J; bases not matched to a gene: 12. CDR3 nucleotide sequence: TGTGCCAGCAGCTTGGAGCCCGGGTCGACAGGGGGCGGTGGCTACACCTTC. Its translation: CASSLEPGSTGGGGYTF.

The V and J genes are TRBV5-6 and TRBJ1-3, with a weak D call TRBD1 (5 bases). CDR1 is SGHDT, CDR2 YYEEEE, per germline. The V gene lost 4 bases and the J gene lost 2 bases, with 13 bases spanning the gap. The CDR3 contains 15 residues. The DNA of the CDR3 is TGTGCCAGCAGCCATAAGGGACTCGCTGGAAACACCATATATTTT. Its translation is CASSHKGLAGNTIYF.

This rearrangement joins TRBV19 to TRBJ2-1; D is perhaps TRBD2 (6 bases). This CDR3 is 13 amino acids long. V was pared by 5 bases and J by 7 bases, with 12 bases between. Germline V CDR1 and CDR2: LNHDA, SQIVND (reference sequence). CDR3 sequence (DNA): TGTGCCAGTAGTTTCCGAAGCGGGAATGAGCAGTTCTTC. Translating it yields CASSFRSGNEQFF.

The chain carries TRBV21-1 and TRBJ2-3. TRBV21-1 counts as a pseudogene. This CDR3 has 17 amino acids. This chain's CDR3 is CASSKVKPDTSTDTQYF. The CDR3 DNA sequence: TGTGCCAGCAGCAAAGTGAAGCCGGATACTAGCACAGATACGCAGTATTTT.

This clone was seen once. This rearrangement joins TRBV9 to TRBJ1-2, with no clear D. Germline loops: CDR1 SGDLS, CDR2 YYNGEE. The CDR3 extends over 11 amino acids. Trimming shortened V by 7 bases and J by 9 bases, and 13 bases separated the two germline ends. This CDR3 reads CASRTADRYTF. DNA for the CDR3: TGTGCCAGCCGCACAGCTGACCGCTACACCTTC.

The chain employs TRBV20-1 and TRBJ2-5, with 9 nucleotides matching TRBD1. The V segment lost 3 bases and the J segment 6 bases; nucleotides outside the gene matches: 8. CDR1 and CDR2 (germline): DFQATT, SNEGSKA (reference sequence). The CDR3 is 14 amino acids. The chain's CDR3 is CSASPGQGLKTQYF. Here the CDR3 DNA reads TGCAGTGCTAGTCCGGGACAGGGACTGAAGACCCAGTACTTC.

This chain links TRBV5-1 with TRBJ1-2; D may be TRBD1 (5 bases). CDR1 SGHRS and CDR2 YFSETQ come from the germline V gene. The CDR3 loop spans 12 amino acids. V dropped 5 bases and J dropped 8 bases, with 13 bases sitting between them. The CDR3 bases are TGCGCCAGCAGTGGGGCCGAGGCGGGCTACACCTTC. This codes for CASSGAEAGYTF.

The chain links TRBV27 to TRBJ2-3; 9 nucleotides match TRBD2. Germline lookup yields CDR1 MNHEY and CDR2 SMNVEV (reference sequence). The CDR3 consists of 16 residues. V gave up 5 bases and J gave up 0 bases; unmatched junction bases: 6. CDR3 protein: CASSQGTSWSTDTQYF. CDR3 coding DNA: TGTGCCAGCAGTCAGGGGACTAGCTGGAGCACAGATACGCAGTATTTT.

This clone was detected only once. This chain connects TRBV5-6 to TRBJ2-3; tentatively, D is TRBD2 (6 bases). CDR1 is SGHDT and CDR2 is YYEEEE in the germline V gene. This CDR3 comprises 13 residues. Trimming pared 4 bases from V and 2 bases from J, leaving 8 bases between. In DNA, the CDR3 is TGTGCCAGCAGCGGCGGGACCACAGATACGCAGTATTTT. Its protein is CASSGGTTDTQYF.

CDR3 coding DNA: TGTGCCAGCATCCGTAGCGGGGGGCCCAAATACAATGAGCAGTTCTTC. Residues: CASIRSGGPKYNEQFF. This rearrangement joins TRBV2 to TRBJ2-1; 10 bases are a match to TRBD2. This CDR3 region has 16 residues. Germline values: CDR1 SNHLY, CDR2 FYNNEI. Unmatched junction bases numbered 10, after V lost 7 bases and J lost 4 bases.

This sequence joins TRBV19 and TRBJ1-6; D gene ambiguous. V lost 2 bases and J lost 0, with 8 bases in between. The CDR3 sequence is 16 residues long. Germline CDR1 reads LNHDA; CDR2 reads SQIVND (reference sequence). The CDR3 coding sequence is TGTGCCAGTAGTATAAGTGGGCGCTCCTATAATTCACCCCTCCACTTT. Translation gives CASSISGRSYNSPLHF.

The CDR3 loop reads CASSPRDREVTEAFF. The CDR3 coding sequence is TGTGCCAGCAGCCCCCGGGACAGGGAAGTAACTGAAGCTTTCTTT. The chain uses TRBV3-1 (or the pseudogene TRBV3-2) and TRBJ1-1, with 9 positions matching TRBD1. From germline, CDR1 is LGHDT and CDR2 YNNKEL (reference sequence). This CDR3 region has 15 residues. The J segment lost 5 bases and the V segment lost 4 bases, leaving 8 bases of the junction unmatched.

The chain has TRBV7-9 and TRBJ1-3; D remains ambiguous. This CDR3 region has 15 residues. CDR1 is SEHNR, CDR2 FQNEAQ, per germline (reference sequence). V lost 3 bases and J lost 0, with 9 bases in between. The DNA for the CDR3 is TGTGCCAGCAGCTTCCAGGCGCCCTCTGGAAACACCATATATTTT. It codes for CASSFQAPSGNTIYF.